This T cell receptor (beta chain) was found in a study of cytomegalovirus exposure and HLA in healthy donors. Study as a whole: A prior study identified roughly 110 million unique TCR beta sequences from 190 million or so T cells. Whole-study findings and limits: In all likelihood, a cluster of highly shared sequence variants was a sequencing artifact. Donors were assumed by presence/absence analyses to have roughly uniform sequencing depth.

It was with 60 Vbeta and 13 Jbeta primers that the PCR ran. This table comes from immunoSEQ multiplex PCR, and its TCRdb copy is limited to in-frame clones, with some not included. The sample includes 110,000 to 150,000 clones, about 80% of them seen just once. This clone has only a few counts. Its antigen is unidentified. The CDR3 contains 15 residues. CDR1 and CDR2 (germline): SGHRS, YFSETQ. V was shortened by 0 bases and J by 3 bases, with 12 bases between the two germline ends. The TCR sequence derives from a woman aged 30 to 39 in good health and CMV-seronegative. Sequencing was done on a sample of PBMCs. The rearrangement joins TRBV5-1 to TRBJ1-1, with D unclear. In DNA, the CDR3 is TGCGCCAGCAGCTTGGTAGCCGCCGGGGACACTGAAGCTTTCTTT. Amino acids: CASSLVAAGDTEAFF.